This T cell receptor (beta chain) was sequenced in a study of shared clonotypes between healthy human individuals. This clone was seen a single time. Its antigen is undetermined. Here immunoSEQ multiplex PCR was the method, and the copy in TCRdb shows in-frame clones only, minus some. Altogether roughly 2.5 million clones are present, 90% to 95% being singletons, with the ten largest covering over 0.12%. Trimming cost V 4 bases and J 2 bases, with 21 bases left between them. CDR3 length: 17 amino acids. Germline-derived CDR1 and CDR2 are SGHTA and FQGNSA. Study outcomes and limitations: The four-donor shared clonotypes exceeded non-shared clonotypes in generation probability, with non-shared ones scoring lower. In this cohort, only blood was sampled, and tissue repertoires likely differ. Clonotype sharing across a few donors was observed for 4% to 5.5% of naive CD4 clonotypes.

Sequenced: naive CD4+ T cells sorted from blood. Subset: CD45RA+ positively selected. The chain has TRBV7-2 and TRBJ2-7, with a tentative D call TRBD2 (7 bases). This TCR was recovered from a man younger than 35 in good health. CDR3 DNA: TGTGCCAGCAGCTCCCCGGGGGGCGGGTTAACCACCTACGAGCAGTACTTC. Encoded protein: CASSSPGGGLTTYEQYF. Supplemented by reference TRBV7-2 and TRBJ2-7, the full variable domain reads GAGVSQSPSNKVTEKGKDVELRCDPISGHTALYWYRQSLGQGLEFLIYFQGNSAPDKSGLPSDRFSAERTGGSVSTLTIQRTQQEDSAVYLCASSSPGGGLTTYEQYFGPGTRLTVT.